This T cell receptor beta chain was recovered during a study of cytomegalovirus exposure and HLA in healthy donors. On the study more broadly: Within the Caucasian-associated ancestry cluster were roughly 82% of the approximately 390 genotyped donors. Whole-study results and caveats: Cytomegalovirus association was listed for 164 TCR beta chains.

Primers included in the PCR were 60 Vbeta and 13 Jbeta primers. Repertoires were generated with immunoSEQ multiplex PCR, while TCRdb's copy carries only in-frame clones and drops some. The sample carries 190,000 or so clones, approximately 78% recorded once. V trimming: 4 bases; J trimming: 0 bases; junction bases outside the gene matches: 6. The CDR3 totals 15 residues. From germline, CDR1 is MNHNY and CDR2 SVGAGI (reference sequence). Note on this clone: Antigen specificity is unknown.

The source is a woman aged 45-65 years in good health and CMV-seropositive. The V call is TRBV6-6, the J call TRBJ2-7, with TRBD1 matching over 7 bases. Sequenced material: PBMCs. CDR3: CASSSGQLSSYEQYF. As DNA, the CDR3 is TGTGCCAGCAGTTCGGGACAGCTCTCCTCCTACGAGCAGTACTTC.